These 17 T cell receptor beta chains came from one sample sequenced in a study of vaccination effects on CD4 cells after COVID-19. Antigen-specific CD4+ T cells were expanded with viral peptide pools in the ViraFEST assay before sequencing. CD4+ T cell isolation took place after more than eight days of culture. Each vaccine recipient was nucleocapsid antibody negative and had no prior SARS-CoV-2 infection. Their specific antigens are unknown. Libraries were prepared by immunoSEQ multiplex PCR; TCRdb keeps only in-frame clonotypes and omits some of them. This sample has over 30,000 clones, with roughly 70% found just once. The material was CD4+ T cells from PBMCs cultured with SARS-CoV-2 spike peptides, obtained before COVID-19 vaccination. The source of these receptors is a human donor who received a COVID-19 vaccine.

The CDR3 DNA sequence: TGTGCCAGCAGCCTCTGGGACAGGCTACGTCTGGTTAGAAGCCAAGAGACCCAGTACTTC. Translated: CASSLWDRLRLVRSQETQYF. V usage is TRBV7-8 and J usage is TRBJ2-5, with 8 bases that match TRBD1. From germline, CDR1 is SGHVS and CDR2 FQNEAQ. This CDR3 has 20 residues. The J segment lost 1 base and the V segment lost 5 bases, leaving 21 bases of the junction unmatched. Together with reference TRBV7-8 and TRBJ2-5, the CDR3 gives the full variable domain: GAGVSQSPRYKVAKRGQDVALRCDPISGHVSLFWYQQALGQGPEFLTYFQNEAQLDKSGLPSDRFFAERPEGSVSTLKIQRTQQEDSAVYLCASSLWDRLRLVRSQETQYFGPGTRLLVL.

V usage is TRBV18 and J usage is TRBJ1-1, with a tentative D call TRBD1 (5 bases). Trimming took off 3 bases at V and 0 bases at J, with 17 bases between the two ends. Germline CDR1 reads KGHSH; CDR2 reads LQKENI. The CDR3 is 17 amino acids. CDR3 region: CASSPMGVRTMNTEAFF. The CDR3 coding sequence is TGTGCCAGCTCACCTATGGGGGTTCGGACCATGAACACTGAAGCTTTCTTT.

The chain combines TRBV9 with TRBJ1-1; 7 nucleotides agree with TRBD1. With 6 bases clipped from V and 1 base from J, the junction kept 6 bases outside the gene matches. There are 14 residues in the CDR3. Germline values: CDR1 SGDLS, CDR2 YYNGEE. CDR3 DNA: TGTGCCAGCACTACTGGGACAGCGAACACTGAAGCTTTCTTT. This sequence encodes CASTTGTANTEAFF.

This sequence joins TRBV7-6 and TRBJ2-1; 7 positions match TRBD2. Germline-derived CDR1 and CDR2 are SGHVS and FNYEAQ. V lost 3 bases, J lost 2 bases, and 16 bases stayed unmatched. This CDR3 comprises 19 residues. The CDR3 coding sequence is TGTGCCAGCAGCTTCTCCTTGGCTAGCGGCCATTTGACCTACAATGAGCAGTTCTTC. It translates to CASSFSLASGHLTYNEQFF.

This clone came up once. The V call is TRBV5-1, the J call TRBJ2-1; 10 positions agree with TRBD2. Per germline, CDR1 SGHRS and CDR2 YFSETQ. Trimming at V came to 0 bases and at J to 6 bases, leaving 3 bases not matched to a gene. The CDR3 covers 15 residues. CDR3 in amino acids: CASSLAASGGNEQFF. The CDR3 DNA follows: TGCGCCAGCAGCTTGGCCGCTAGCGGGGGCAATGAGCAGTTCTTC.

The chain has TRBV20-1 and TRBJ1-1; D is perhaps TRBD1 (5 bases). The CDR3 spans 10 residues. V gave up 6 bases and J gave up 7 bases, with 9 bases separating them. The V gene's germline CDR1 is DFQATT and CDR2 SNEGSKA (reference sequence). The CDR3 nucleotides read TGCAGTGCGGGGGGGGGTGAAGCTTTCTTT. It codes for CSAGGGEAFF.

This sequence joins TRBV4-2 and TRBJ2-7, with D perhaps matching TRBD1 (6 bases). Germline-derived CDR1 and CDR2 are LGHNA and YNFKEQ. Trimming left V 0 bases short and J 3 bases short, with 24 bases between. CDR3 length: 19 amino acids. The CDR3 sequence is CASSQDSLAWTDVNYEQYF. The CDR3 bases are TGTGCCAGCAGCCAAGATTCCCTCGCCTGGACAGACGTAAACTACGAGCAGTACTTC.

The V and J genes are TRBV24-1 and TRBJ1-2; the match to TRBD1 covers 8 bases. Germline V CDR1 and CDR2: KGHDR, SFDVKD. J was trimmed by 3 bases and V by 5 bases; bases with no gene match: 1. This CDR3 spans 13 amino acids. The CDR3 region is CATSGTGHYGYTF. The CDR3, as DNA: TGTGCCACCAGTGGGACAGGGCACTATGGCTACACCTTC.

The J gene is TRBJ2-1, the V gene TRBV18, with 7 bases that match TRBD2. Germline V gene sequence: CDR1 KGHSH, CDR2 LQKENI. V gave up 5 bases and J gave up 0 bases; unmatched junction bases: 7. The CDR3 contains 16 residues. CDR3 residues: CASSFSRGSSYNEQFF. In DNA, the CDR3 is TGTGCCAGCTCATTCTCGCGGGGGAGCTCCTACAATGAGCAGTTCTTC. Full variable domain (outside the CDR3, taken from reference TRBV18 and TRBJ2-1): NAGVMQNPRHLVRRRGQEARLRCSPMKGHSHVYWYRQLPEEGLKFMVYLQKENIIDESGMPKERFSAEFPKEGPSILRIQQVVRGDSAAYFCASSFSRGSSYNEQFFGPGTRLTVL.

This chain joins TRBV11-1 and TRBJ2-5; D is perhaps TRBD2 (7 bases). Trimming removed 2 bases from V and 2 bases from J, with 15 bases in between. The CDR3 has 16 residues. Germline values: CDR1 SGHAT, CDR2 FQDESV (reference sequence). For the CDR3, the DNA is TGTGCCAGCAGCTTAAGATCGGGGGGCACGCAAGAGACCCAGTACTTC. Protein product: CASSLRSGGTQETQYF.

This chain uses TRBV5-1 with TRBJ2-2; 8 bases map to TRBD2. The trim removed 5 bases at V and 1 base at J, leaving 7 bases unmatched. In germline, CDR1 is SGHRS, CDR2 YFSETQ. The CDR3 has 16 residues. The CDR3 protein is CASRISGEVNTGELFF. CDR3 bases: TGCGCCAGCAGGATTAGCGGGGAGGTGAACACCGGGGAGCTGTTTTTT. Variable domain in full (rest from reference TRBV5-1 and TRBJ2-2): KAGVTQTPRYLIKTRGQQVTLSCSPISGHRSVSWYQQTPGQGLQFLFEYFSETQRNKGNFPGRFSGRQFSNSRSEMNVSTLELGDSALYLCASRISGEVNTGELFFGEGSRLTVL.

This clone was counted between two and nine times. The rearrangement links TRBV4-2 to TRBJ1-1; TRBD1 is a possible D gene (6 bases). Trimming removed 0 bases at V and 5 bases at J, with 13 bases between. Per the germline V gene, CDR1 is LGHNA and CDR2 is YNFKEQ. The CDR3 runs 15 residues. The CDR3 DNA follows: TGTGCCAGCAGCCAAGATTATATCACAGGGACTGAAGCTTTCTTT. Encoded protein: CASSQDYITGTEAFF.

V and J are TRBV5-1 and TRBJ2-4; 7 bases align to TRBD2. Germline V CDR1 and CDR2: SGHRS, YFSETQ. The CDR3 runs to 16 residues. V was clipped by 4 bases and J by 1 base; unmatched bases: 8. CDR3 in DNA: TGCGCCAGCAGCCCCGGGGAGGGGTGGGCCAAAAACATTCAGTACTTC. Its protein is CASSPGEGWAKNIQYF.

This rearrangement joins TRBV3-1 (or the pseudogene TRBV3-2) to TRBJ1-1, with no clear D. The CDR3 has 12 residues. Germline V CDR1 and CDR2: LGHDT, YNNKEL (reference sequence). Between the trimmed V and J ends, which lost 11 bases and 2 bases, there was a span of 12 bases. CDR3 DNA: TGTGCCGCGGCCCTCGGAAACACTGAAGCTTTCTTT. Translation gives CAAALGNTEAFF.

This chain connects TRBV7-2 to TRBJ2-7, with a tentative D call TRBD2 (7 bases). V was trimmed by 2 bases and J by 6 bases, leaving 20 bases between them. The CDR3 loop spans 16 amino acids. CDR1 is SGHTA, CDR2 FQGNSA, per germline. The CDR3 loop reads CASSLKGAGAPSEQYF. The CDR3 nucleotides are TGTGCCAGCAGCTTAAAGGGCGCGGGGGCCCCTAGCGAGCAGTACTTC.

The CDR3 DNA is TGCGCCAGCAGCTTGTGGCAGGGGGCGAGCTCCTACAATGAGCAGTTCTTC. It translates to CASSLWQGASSYNEQFF. V and J are TRBV5-1 and TRBJ2-1; 8 nucleotides line up with TRBD1. Losses at the gene ends were 1 base for V and 0 bases for J; bases not matched to a gene: 6. CDR1 and CDR2 from the germline V gene are SGHRS and YFSETQ. This CDR3 is built from 17 residues.

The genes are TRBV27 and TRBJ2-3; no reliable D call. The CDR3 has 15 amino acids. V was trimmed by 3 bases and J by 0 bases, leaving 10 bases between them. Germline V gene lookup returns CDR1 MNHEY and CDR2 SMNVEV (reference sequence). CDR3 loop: CASSLQHPSTDTQYF. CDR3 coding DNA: TGTGCCAGCAGTTTGCAGCACCCTAGCACAGATACGCAGTATTTT.